These 7 T cell receptor beta chains share one sample of origin, sequenced in a study of neurological immune-mediated disorders. Documented time point: longitudinal time-point 2. TCRdb used MiXCR to reprocess the 5' RACE reads, holding one entry per CDR3 protein. The sample contains about 80,000 distinct CDR3 sequences, approximately 5.8% of which appear only once. The sequenced material came from PBMCs. The receptors stem from a woman aged 55-75 years with multiple sclerosis.

This clonotype was recorded many times. The chain recombines TRBV5-1 with TRBJ2-2; D tentatively fits TRBD1 or TRBD2 (5 bases each). The germline gives CDR1 SGHRS, CDR2 YFSETQ. The germline V and J ends were trimmed by 0 bases and 2 bases, with 8 bases remaining between them. The CDR3 spans 15 residues. CDR3 protein: CASSLEGRNTGELFF. Here the CDR3 DNA reads TGCGCCAGCAGCTTGGAGGGGAGAAACACCGGGGAGCTGTTTTTT.

V usage is TRBV30 and J usage is TRBJ2-5, with 9 bases lining up with TRBD2. The CDR3 spans 16 residues. Per the germline V gene, CDR1 is GTSNPN and CDR2 is SVGIG (reference sequence). V lost 3 bases and J lost 2; bases outside the gene matches: 10. The CDR3 here is CAWSFGRLAGQETQYF. For the CDR3, the DNA is TGTGCCTGGAGCTTTGGTAGGCTAGCGGGGCAAGAGACCCAGTACTTC.

In this sample, this clonotype turned up once. It may be a read error: a sequence one base away is much more abundant. This sequence joins TRBV3-1 and TRBJ2-7, with D perhaps TRBD1 (6 bases). The CDR3 is 14 amino acids. Germline V lookup: CDR1 LGHDT, CDR2 YNNKEL (reference sequence). For the CDR3, the DNA is TGTGCCAGCAACCAAGTGAACAGGGCTGGAGAGCAGTACTTC. It translates to CASNQVNRAGEQYF.

This clonotype was picked up many times. This sequence joins TRBV5-4 and TRBJ1-2; a weak D match, TRBD1 (5 bases). The CDR3 totals 14 residues. V was clipped by 4 bases and J by 5 bases, with 15 bases between them. Germline CDR1 reads SGHNT; CDR2 reads YYREEE (reference sequence). The CDR3: CASSPPQGGYGYTF. CDR3 nucleotide sequence: TGTGCCAGCAGCCCGCCGCAGGGAGGGTATGGCTACACCTTC.

This clonotype was seen ten or more times. The CDR3 coding sequence is TGCGCCAGCAGCACAAATTCAGGAGCGAGTGAGCAGTTCTTC. Its translation: CASSTNSGASEQFF. The chain joins TRBV5-1 to TRBJ2-1; no firm D call. The ends were cut back, 4 bases at V and 9 bases at J, with 17 bases in the middle. Germline V gene lookup returns CDR1 SGHRS and CDR2 YFSETQ. The CDR3 runs 14 residues. Drawing the rest from reference TRBV5-1 and TRBJ2-1, the complete variable domain is KAGVTQTPRYLIKTRGQQVTLSCSPISGHRSVSWYQQTPGQGLQFLFEYFSETQRNKGNFPGRFSGRQFSNSRSEMNVSTLELGDSALYLCASSTNSGASEQFFGPGTRLTVL.

This clonotype was detected many times. The chain is built from TRBV20-1 and TRBJ1-4; no reliable D call. V was pared by 0 bases and J by 4 bases, with 12 bases between. The CDR3 contains 15 residues. The germline V gene encodes CDR1 DFQATT and CDR2 SNEGSKA (reference sequence). CDR3: CSARDLERFNEKLFF. The CDR3 bases are TGCAGTGCTAGAGATCTCGAAAGGTTTAATGAAAAACTGTTTTTT.

This clonotype was observed many times. The CDR3 sequence is CASSLADRLNTEAFF. CDR3 sequence (DNA): TGCGCCAGCAGCTTGGCAGACAGACTGAACACTGAAGCTTTCTTT. The chain joins TRBV5-1 to TRBJ1-1, with D maybe TRBD1 (5 bases). V was clipped by 0 bases and J by 0 bases, with 9 bases between them. The CDR3 covers 15 residues. Germline V gene sequence: CDR1 SGHRS, CDR2 YFSETQ.